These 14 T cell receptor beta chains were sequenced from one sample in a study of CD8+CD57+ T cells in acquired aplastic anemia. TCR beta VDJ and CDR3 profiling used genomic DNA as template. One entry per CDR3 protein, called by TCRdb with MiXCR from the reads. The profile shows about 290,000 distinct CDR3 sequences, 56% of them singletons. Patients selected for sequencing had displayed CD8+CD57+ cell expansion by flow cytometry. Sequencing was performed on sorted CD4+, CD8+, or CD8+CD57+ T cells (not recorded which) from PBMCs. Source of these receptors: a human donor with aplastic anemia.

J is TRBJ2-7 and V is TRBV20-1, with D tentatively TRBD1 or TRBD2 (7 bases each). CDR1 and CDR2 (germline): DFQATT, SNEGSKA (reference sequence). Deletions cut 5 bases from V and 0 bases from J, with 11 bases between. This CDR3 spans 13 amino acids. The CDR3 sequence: CSAGGDSSYEQYF. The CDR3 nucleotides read TGCAGTGCTGGGGGGGACAGCTCCTACGAGCAGTACTTC.

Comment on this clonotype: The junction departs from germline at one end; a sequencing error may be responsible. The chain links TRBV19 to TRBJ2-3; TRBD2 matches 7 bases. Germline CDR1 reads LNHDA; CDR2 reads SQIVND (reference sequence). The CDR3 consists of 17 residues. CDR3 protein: CDSSIDPGLLSTDTQYF. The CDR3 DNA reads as TGTGACAGTAGTATAGACCCGGGACTATTGAGCACAGATACGCAGTATTTT.

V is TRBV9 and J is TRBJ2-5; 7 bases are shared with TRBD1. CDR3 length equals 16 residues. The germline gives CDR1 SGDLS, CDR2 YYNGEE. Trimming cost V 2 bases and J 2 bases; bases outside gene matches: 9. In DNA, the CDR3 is TGTGCCAGCAGCGTGGGCGACAGGGCGCTTCAAGAGACCCAGTACTTC. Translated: CASSVGDRALQETQYF.

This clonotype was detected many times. The CDR3 is CATSTGQGTREAFF. The CDR3 coding sequence is TGTGCCACCTCTACGGGGCAGGGGACTCGTGAAGCTTTCTTT. The chain uses TRBV24-1 and TRBJ1-1; tentative D call: TRBD1 (6 bases). Germline assignment: CDR1 KGHDR and CDR2 SFDVKD. CDR3 length: 14 residues. Trimming cost V 9 bases and J 7 bases, with 20 bases left between them.

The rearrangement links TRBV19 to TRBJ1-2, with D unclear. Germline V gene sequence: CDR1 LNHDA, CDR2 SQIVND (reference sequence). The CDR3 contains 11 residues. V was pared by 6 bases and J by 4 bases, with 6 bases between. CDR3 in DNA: TGTGCCAGTAGCAACAGCTATGGCTACACCTTC. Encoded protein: CASSNSYGYTF.

DNA of the CDR3: TGTGCCAGCAGCTTAGCAGCCGACCCCTACGAGCAGTACTTC. It is translated as CASSLAADPYEQYF. The genes are TRBV7-4 and TRBJ2-7, with no clear D. The CDR3 length is 14 residues. V dropped 0 bases and J dropped 2 bases, with 8 bases sitting between them. Germline CDR1 SGHVT, CDR2 SQSDAQ.

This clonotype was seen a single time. Here the CDR3 reads CASSPAGYNSPLHF. CDR3 DNA: TGTGCCAGTAGCCCGGCAGGGTATAATTCACCCCTCCACTTT. V is TRBV19 and J is TRBJ1-6, with D tentatively TRBD1 (5 bases). This CDR3 spans 14 amino acids. Trimming shortened V by 6 bases and J by 4 bases, and 10 bases separated the two germline ends. Germline V gene sequence: CDR1 LNHDA, CDR2 SQIVND (reference sequence).

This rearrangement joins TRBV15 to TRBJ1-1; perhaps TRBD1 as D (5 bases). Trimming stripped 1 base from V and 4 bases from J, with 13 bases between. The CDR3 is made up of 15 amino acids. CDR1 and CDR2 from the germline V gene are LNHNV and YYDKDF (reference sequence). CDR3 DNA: TGTGCCACCAGCAGAGGATCGAGGGGAATCACTGAAGCTTTCTTT. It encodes CATSRGSRGITEAFF.

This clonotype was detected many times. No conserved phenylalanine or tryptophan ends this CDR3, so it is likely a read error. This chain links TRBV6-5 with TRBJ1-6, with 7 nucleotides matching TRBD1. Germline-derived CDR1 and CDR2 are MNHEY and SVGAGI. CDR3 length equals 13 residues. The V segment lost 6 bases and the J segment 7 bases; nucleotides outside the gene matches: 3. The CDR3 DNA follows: TGTGCCAGCAGCGGGACAGTGAATTCACCCCTCCACTCT. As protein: CASSGTVNSPLHS.

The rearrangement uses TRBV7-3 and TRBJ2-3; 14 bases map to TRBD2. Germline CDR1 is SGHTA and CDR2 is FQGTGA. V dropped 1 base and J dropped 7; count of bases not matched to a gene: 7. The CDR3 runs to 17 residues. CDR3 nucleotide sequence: TGTGCCAGCAGCTTAAAAGGGACTAGCGGGAGCTGGAATACGCAGTATTTT. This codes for CASSLKGTSGSWNTQYF.

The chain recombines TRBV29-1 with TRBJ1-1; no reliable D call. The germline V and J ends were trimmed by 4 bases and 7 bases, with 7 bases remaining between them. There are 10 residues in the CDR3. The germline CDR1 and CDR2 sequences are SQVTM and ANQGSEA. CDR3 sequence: CSVGGVEAFF. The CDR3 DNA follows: TGCAGCGTTGGGGGTGTTGAAGCTTTCTTT. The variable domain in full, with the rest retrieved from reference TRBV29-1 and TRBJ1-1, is SAVISQKPSRDICQRGTSLTIQCQVDSQVTMMFWYRQQPGQSLTLIATANQGSEATYESGFVIDKFPISRPNLTFSTLTVSNMSPEDSSIYLCSVGGVEAFFGQGTRLTVV.

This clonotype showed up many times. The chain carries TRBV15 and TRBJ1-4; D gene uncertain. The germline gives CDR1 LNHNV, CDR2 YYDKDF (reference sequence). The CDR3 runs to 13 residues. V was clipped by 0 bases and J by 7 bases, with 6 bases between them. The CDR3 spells CATSRDLGEKLFF. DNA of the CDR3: TGTGCCACCAGCAGAGATTTAGGTGAAAAACTGTTTTTT.

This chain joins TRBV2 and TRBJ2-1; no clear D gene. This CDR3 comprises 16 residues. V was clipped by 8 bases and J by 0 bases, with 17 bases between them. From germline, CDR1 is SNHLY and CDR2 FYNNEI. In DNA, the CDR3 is TGTGCCAGCGGTGTTGAGGCCCTACACTCCTACAATGAGCAGTTCTTC. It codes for CASGVEALHSYNEQFF.

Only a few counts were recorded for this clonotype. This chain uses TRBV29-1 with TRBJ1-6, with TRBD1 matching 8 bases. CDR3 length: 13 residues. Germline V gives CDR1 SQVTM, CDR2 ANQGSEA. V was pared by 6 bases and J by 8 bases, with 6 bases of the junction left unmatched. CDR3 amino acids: CSVGQGSDSPLHF. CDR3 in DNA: TGCAGCGTCGGACAGGGTTCTGATTCACCCCTCCACTTT.